The 24 T cell receptor beta chains in this list originate from one sample, sequenced in a study of beta chain features in type 1 diabetes. Reverse transcribing all isolated RNA meant expressed TCRB transcripts were sequenced. TCRdb keeps only in-frame clones here, not all; method: immunoSEQ multiplex PCR. The repertoire holds fewer than 350,000 clones, 7.5% to 9.5% seen once, with approximately 0.99% in the top ten. The specimen was central memory CD4+ T cells from blood. Every receptor here comes from a young woman in good health.

In the case of this clone: This same CDR3 is encoded by further DNA sequences in the sample. The rearrangement links TRBV7-2 to TRBJ2-3; 7 bases line up with TRBD2. Germline V lookup: CDR1 SGHTA, CDR2 FQGNSA. After removal of 2 bases from V and 6 bases from J, the junction contained 5 bases not matched to a gene. This CDR3 is 14 amino acids long. Here the CDR3 DNA reads TGTGCCAGCAGCTTATACGGGGGGACGGATACGCAGTATTTT. The encoded protein is CASSLYGGTDTQYF. Variable domain in full (rest from reference TRBV7-2 and TRBJ2-3): GAGVSQSPSNKVTEKGKDVELRCDPISGHTALYWYRQSLGQGLEFLIYFQGNSAPDKSGLPSDRFSAERTGGSVSTLTIQRTQQEDSAVYLCASSLYGGTDTQYFGPGTRLTVL.

The chain recombines TRBV6-1 with TRBJ2-7, with D tentatively TRBD2 (5 bases). Trimming removed 6 bases from V and 4 bases from J, with 13 bases in between. This CDR3 region has 13 residues. CDR1 and CDR2 (germline): MNHNS, SASEGT. CDR3 in DNA: TGTGCCAGCAGACTTAGCGTCGATTACGAGCAGTACGTC. Translating gives CASRLSVDYEQYV.

This clone was counted between two and nine times. This chain uses TRBV4-3 with TRBJ1-3; TRBD1 is a possible D gene (5 bases). Looked up from germline, CDR1 is LGHNA and CDR2 is YSLEER. V lost 0 bases and J lost 9, with 18 bases in between. This CDR3 region has 16 residues. The CDR3 reads CASSQDSIGRDVTIYF. CDR3 DNA: TGCGCCAGCAGCCAAGATTCAATTGGCAGGGACGTCACCATATATTTT.

The CDR3 sequence: CASSFTGPTDTQYF. DNA for the CDR3: TGTGCCAGCAGCTTCACGGGACCCACAGATACGCAGTATTTT. The chain recombines TRBV9 with TRBJ2-3; D possibly matches TRBD1 or TRBD2 (5 bases each). V was shortened by 4 bases and J by 2 bases, with 11 bases between the two germline ends. This CDR3 contains 14 residues. The germline V gene encodes CDR1 SGDLS and CDR2 YYNGEE.

This clone was picked up a small number of times. The CDR3 DNA follows: TGTGCCAGCAGCTTTAACAGGGGGCCTTACACTGAAGCTTTCTTT. Translated, it gives CASSFNRGPYTEAFF. The J gene is TRBJ1-1, the V gene TRBV13, with TRBD1 matching over 9 bases. From germline, CDR1 is PRHDT and CDR2 FYEKMQ (reference sequence). J lost 3 bases, V lost 3 bases, and 5 bases had no gene match. The CDR3 length is 15 residues.

Ten or more counts support this clone. Other nucleotide sequences from this sample produce the same CDR3. The J gene is TRBJ1-2, the V gene TRBV28; 8 bases agree with TRBD1. The CDR3 extends over 14 amino acids. Trimming cost V 6 bases and J 3 bases; bases outside gene matches: 6. Germline V gene sequence: CDR1 MDHEN, CDR2 SYDVKM. The CDR3 reads CASSSGGYDYGYTF. CDR3 bases: TGTGCCAGCAGCTCAGGGGGCTATGACTATGGCTACACCTTC.

The V call is TRBV19, the J call TRBJ1-2; TRBD1 matches at 8 bases. Germline V CDR1 and CDR2: LNHDA, SQIVND (reference sequence). V lost 6 bases, J lost 3 bases, and 9 bases stayed unmatched. The CDR3 loop spans 15 amino acids. The chain's CDR3 is CASRIPTGEDYGYTF. CDR3 bases: TGTGCCAGTAGGATTCCGACAGGGGAGGACTATGGCTACACCTTC.

This clone was counted only a few times. The chain recombines TRBV19 with TRBJ1-5; 8 positions match TRBD1. CDR1 is LNHDA and CDR2 is SQIVND in the germline V gene (reference sequence). V shed 2 bases, J shed 2 bases, and the junction held 2 bases outside the gene matches. The CDR3 totals 15 residues. CDR3 DNA sequence: TGTGCCAGTAGTATAATGACAGGGGGCAATCAGCCCCAGCATTTT. Translating it yields CASSIMTGGNQPQHF.

This clone has only a few counts. The same CDR3 arises from other DNA sequences in this sample as well. This chain uses TRBV5-1 with TRBJ1-1, with D hard to call. The V gene lost 4 bases and the J gene lost 1 base, with 8 bases spanning the gap. This CDR3 is built from 13 residues. Germline CDR1 reads SGHRS; CDR2 reads YFSETQ. CDR3 nucleotide sequence: TGCGCCAGCAGCAGACAACAGAACACTGAAGCTTTCTTT. Protein: CASSRQQNTEAFF.

The chain recombines TRBV6-5 with TRBJ1-4; D is perhaps TRBD1 (6 bases). This CDR3 is built from 14 residues. Germline V gene sequence: CDR1 MNHEY, CDR2 SVGAGI. The ends were cut back, 5 bases at V and 5 bases at J, with 12 bases in the middle. The CDR3 DNA reads as TGTGCCAGCAGTGAAAACGGACAGAATGAAAAACTGTTTTTT. Translating gives CASSENGQNEKLFF.

The genes are TRBV4-3 and TRBJ1-1; 7 bases match TRBD1. V lost 4 bases and J lost 5; bases outside the gene matches: 7. This CDR3 spans 14 amino acids. In germline, CDR1 is LGHNA, CDR2 YSLEER. CDR3 DNA sequence: TGCGCCAGCAGCCGGCGTGACAGGGAAACTGAAGCTTTCTTT. Protein: CASSRRDRETEAFF.

The V gene is TRBV9, the J gene TRBJ1-3; D is unclear. Trimming cost V 0 bases and J 0 bases, with 4 bases left between them. Germline-derived CDR1 and CDR2 are SGDLS and YYNGEE. This CDR3 has 14 amino acids. This CDR3 is CASSVDPSGNTIYF. The CDR3 DNA sequence: TGTGCCAGCAGCGTAGACCCCTCTGGAAACACCATATATTTT.

This clone was detected many times. The chain has TRBV7-2 and TRBJ2-7; no reliable D call. V was clipped by 6 bases and J by 9 bases, with 15 bases between them. Germline V lookup: CDR1 SGHTA, CDR2 FQGNSA. The CDR3 length is 12 residues. The CDR3, as DNA: TGTGCCAGCAGTCCCCCGTCCGGGCCGCAGTACTTC. The encoded protein is CASSPPSGPQYF.

The CDR3, as DNA: TGCAGCGTTGCCCACCTTGGGAACACTGAAGCTTTCTTT. Translation gives CSVAHLGNTEAFF. The chain is built from TRBV29-1 and TRBJ1-1, with D hard to call. V was trimmed by 4 bases and J by 1 base, leaving 10 bases between them. The CDR3 length is 13 residues. CDR1 is SQVTM, CDR2 ANQGSEA, per germline.

The rearrangement uses TRBV7-3 and TRBJ2-1; D ambiguous. This CDR3 comprises 15 residues. Germline CDR1 and CDR2: SGHTA and FQGTGA. V was clipped by 4 bases and J by 0 bases, with 10 bases between them. CDR3 DNA: TGTGCCAGCAGCTCGACTGCCAGCTCCTACAATGAGCAGTTCTTC. It is translated as CASSSTASSYNEQFF.

This clone was recorded at least ten times. V gene TRBV12-5 combines with J gene TRBJ2-3; the D gene is possibly TRBD1 (5 bases). Trimming pared 1 base from V and 3 bases from J, leaving 5 bases between. The CDR3 sequence is 13 residues long. Germline V lookup: CDR1 LGHNT, CDR2 FRNRAP. The CDR3 loop is CASGLDRTDTQYF. The DNA of the CDR3 is TGTGCTAGTGGTTTGGACAGGACAGATACGCAGTATTTT.

The V gene is TRBV5-6, the J gene TRBJ2-3; 8 nucleotides match TRBD1. Trimming took 6 bases from V and 2 from J; bases not matched to a gene: 8. Germline loops: CDR1 SGHDT, CDR2 YYEEEE. The CDR3 loop spans 15 amino acids. The DNA for the CDR3 is TGTGCCAGCACTTGGGGTCAGGGGGCCACAGATACGCAGTATTTT. Translating gives CASTWGQGATDTQYF. Full variable domain (rest looked up from reference TRBV5-6 and TRBJ2-3): DAGVTQSPTHLIKTRGQQVTLRCSPKSGHDTVSWYQQALGQGPQFIFQYYEEEERQRGNFPDRFSGHQFPNYSSELNVNALLLGDSALYLCASTWGQGATDTQYFGPGTRLTVL.

In this sample, this clone turned up a few times. The rearrangement uses TRBV19 and TRBJ1-1; a possible D gene is TRBD1 (5 bases). Deletions cut 7 bases from V and 11 bases from J, with 23 bases between. CDR3 length: 14 residues. Germline values: CDR1 LNHDA, CDR2 SQIVND (reference sequence). CDR3 sequence (DNA): TGTGCCAGTACCGAGACCGGGACCCGGAGCGGCGCTTTCTTT. Translating it yields CASTETGTRSGAFF.

In its sample, this clone was seen many times. The chain couples TRBV4-2 to TRBJ2-7, with a weak D call TRBD1 (6 bases). Germline V gene data show CDR1 as LGHNA and CDR2 as YNFKEQ. The CDR3 extends over 16 amino acids. V dropped 0 bases and J dropped 3 bases, with 15 bases sitting between them. The CDR3 bases are TGTGCCAGCAGCCAAGATCAGGGGTCGGTGGGCTACGAGCAGTACGTC. Its protein product is CASSQDQGSVGYEQYV.

The chain couples TRBV4-1 to TRBJ1-6; possible D gene TRBD1, 5 bases. Germline loops: CDR1 MGHRA, CDR2 YSYEKL. CDR3 length: 15 residues. Trimming stripped 1 base from V and 10 bases from J, with 14 bases between. This CDR3 reads CASSQAAGRDSPLHF. CDR3 DNA sequence: TGCGCCAGCAGCCAAGCGGCAGGGCGGGACTCACCCCTCCACTTT.

This sequence joins TRBV5-1 and TRBJ2-1; TRBD1 aligns across 9 bases. The CDR3 has 14 amino acids. Germline V gene lookup returns CDR1 SGHRS and CDR2 YFSETQ. The ends lost 4 bases at V and 5 bases at J; junction bases unmatched: 4. This CDR3 reads CASSLRTGDNEQFF. CDR3 in DNA: TGCGCCAGCAGCCTTAGGACAGGGGACAATGAGCAGTTCTTC.

The chain uses TRBV7-2 and TRBJ2-1; D perhaps matches TRBD1 (5 bases). The V gene lost 8 bases and the J gene lost 5 bases, with 10 bases spanning the gap. CDR1 and CDR2 from the germline V gene are SGHTA and FQGNSA. CDR3 length: 12 amino acids. CDR3 in DNA: TGTGCCAGCGGGGCAGTCCACAATGAGCAGTTCTTC. It specifies CASGAVHNEQFF.

This clone appeared a few times. This rearrangement joins TRBV7-9 to TRBJ1-2; 7 bases are a match to TRBD1. The ends lost 5 bases at V and 14 bases at J; junction bases unmatched: 14. CDR1 and CDR2 (germline): SEHNR, FQNEAQ (reference sequence). The CDR3 has 13 residues. The DNA of the CDR3 is TGTGCCAGCAGCCAAGAGGGCGACAGGGACCGGACCTTC. Protein: CASSQEGDRDRTF.

The chain combines TRBV15 with TRBJ2-7, with TRBD1 matching over 12 bases. Germline assignment: CDR1 LNHNV and CDR2 YYDKDF (reference sequence). V trimming: 2 bases; J trimming: 6 bases; junction bases outside the gene matches: 5. The CDR3 spans 15 residues. The CDR3 DNA sequence: TGTGCCACCAGCAGACCCGGGACAGGGGGCCTCGAGCAGTACTTC. The encoded protein is CATSRPGTGGLEQYF.